Sequencing of this T cell receptor (beta chain) was carried out in a study of cytomegalovirus exposure and HLA in healthy donors. Between the trimmed V and J ends, which lost 9 bases and 6 bases, there was a span of 14 bases. The CDR3 has 13 residues. The germline gives CDR1 SGHAT, CDR2 FQNNGV. Of note for this clone: Antigen unknown.

Study-wide results and limits: Sequencing depth across donors, presence/absence analyses assumed, was roughly uniform.

The study ran its PCR with 60 Vbeta and 13 Jbeta primers. Generated by immunoSEQ multiplex PCR, the TCRdb table keeps only in-frame clones and is missing some. The table lists about 88,000 clones, roughly 70% of them singletons. The specimen was PBMCs. The rearrangement uses TRBV11-2 and TRBJ1-4, with D possibly being TRBD1 (5 bases). This receptor was obtained from a middle-aged man in good health and CMV-seronegative. CDR3: CASGGTVYEKLFF. CDR3 DNA sequence: TGTGCCAGTGGGGGGACGGTCTATGAAAAACTGTTTTTT.